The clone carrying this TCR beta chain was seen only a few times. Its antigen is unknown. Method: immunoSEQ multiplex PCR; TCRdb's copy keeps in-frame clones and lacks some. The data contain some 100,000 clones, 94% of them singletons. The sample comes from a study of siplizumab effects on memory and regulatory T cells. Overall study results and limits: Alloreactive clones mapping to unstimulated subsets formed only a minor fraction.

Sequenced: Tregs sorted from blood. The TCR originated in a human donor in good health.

CDR3 DNA: TGTGCCATGAGCGGGACAGGGGGCGATCAGCCCCAGCATTTT. Its protein is CAMSGTGGDQPQHF. The chain has TRBV10-3 and TRBJ1-5; 12 bases are a match to TRBD1. The CDR3 has 14 residues. The V gene's germline CDR1 is ENHRY and CDR2 SYGVKD. After removal of 9 bases from V and 5 bases from J, the junction contained 5 bases not matched to a gene.